What follows are 8 T cell receptor beta chains derived from one specimen sequenced in a study of OX40 agonist ivuxolimab in advanced cancers. Method: immunoSEQ multiplex PCR; TCRdb's copy keeps in-frame clones and lacks some. The data contain tens of thousands of clones, 90% to 95% of them seen just once; the ten biggest clones take up 9% to 15%. Material: CD4+ or CD8+ T cells sorted from blood, obtained in a trial of the OX40 agonist ivuxolimab. Source of these receptors: an adult with an advanced solid tumor such as melanoma, head and neck, liver or kidney cancer.

The V gene is TRBV5-6, the J gene TRBJ2-1; D is uncertain. The CDR3 is 13 residues long. Germline V gives CDR1 SGHDT, CDR2 YYEEEE. Between the trimmed V and J ends, which lost 4 bases and 4 bases, there was a span of 9 bases. CDR3 protein: CASSMGPYNEQFF. The DNA for the CDR3 is TGTGCCAGCAGCATGGGCCCATACAATGAGCAGTTCTTC.

The rearrangement joins TRBV9 to TRBJ2-3; D is perhaps TRBD1 (6 bases). This CDR3 is 15 amino acids long. V shed 4 bases and J shed 4 bases, with 16 bases lying between them. The germline CDR1 and CDR2 sequences are SGDLS and YYNGEE. CDR3 protein: CASSSGQSPADTQYF. The CDR3 nucleotides are TGTGCCAGCAGCTCCGGACAGTCCCCGGCAGATACGCAGTATTTT.

This chain connects TRBV7-3 to TRBJ2-3; 10 bases fit TRBD2. This CDR3 contains 16 residues. Germline CDR1 and CDR2: SGHTA and FQGTGA. Trimming took 2 bases from V and 5 from J; bases not matched to a gene: 7. The CDR3 reads CASSLVAGGLGDTQYF. CDR3 bases: TGTGCCAGCAGCTTAGTAGCGGGAGGCCTTGGAGATACGCAGTATTTT.

CDR3 coding DNA: TGTGCCAGTAGTATAGTTTTCGGAGGCCGGGAACTTGACAATGAGCAGTTCTTC. Its protein product is CASSIVFGGRELDNEQFF. The genes are TRBV19 and TRBJ2-1, with D possibly being TRBD2 (5 bases). The CDR3 sequence is 18 residues long. The germline V gene has CDR1 LNHDA and CDR2 SQIVND (reference sequence). Trimming cost V 1 base and J 5 bases, with 21 bases left between them.

J is TRBJ2-3 and V is TRBV30, with TRBD2 matching over 7 bases. Germline assignment: CDR1 GTSNPN and CDR2 SVGIG (reference sequence). The CDR3 is 15 amino acids. V gave up 5 bases and J gave up 4 bases; unmatched junction bases: 12. CDR3 nucleotide sequence: TGTGCCTGGCGTTGGGGGGGAGGGAAGGCAGATACGCAGTATTTT. Residues: CAWRWGGGKADTQYF.

V usage is TRBV4-3 and J usage is TRBJ1-5; 8 positions match TRBD1. In germline, CDR1 is LGHNA, CDR2 YSLEER. The length of the CDR3 is 20 residues. The junction had 15 bases not matched to a gene; V was cut back by 0 bases and J by 2 bases. The CDR3 coding sequence is TGCGCCAGCAGCCAAGATTCGGGACAGGAGCTCCTGTCGGGCAATCAGCCCCAGCATTTT. Amino acid sequence: CASSQDSGQELLSGNQPQHF.

The chain employs TRBV28 and TRBJ2-3; the D gene is possibly TRBD2 (5 bases). Trimming removed 2 bases at V and 3 bases at J, with 9 bases between. Germline V gene data show CDR1 as MDHEN and CDR2 as SYDVKM. This CDR3 contains 14 residues. CDR3 nucleotide sequence: TGTGCCAGCAGTTTAGTAGGGAGAACAGATACGCAGTATTTT. It encodes CASSLVGRTDTQYF.

J is TRBJ2-1 and V is TRBV5-1; no clear D. CDR1 and CDR2 from the germline V gene are SGHRS and YFSETQ. V was shortened by 2 bases and J by 3 bases, with 6 bases between the two germline ends. The CDR3 totals 13 residues. DNA for the CDR3: TGCGCCAGCAGCTTAAACGGCTACAATGAGCAGTTCTTC. Translated, it gives CASSLNGYNEQFF. The variable domain in full, completed from reference TRBV5-1 and TRBJ2-1, reads KAGVTQTPRYLIKTRGQQVTLSCSPISGHRSVSWYQQTPGQGLQFLFEYFSETQRNKGNFPGRFSGRQFSNSRSEMNVSTLELGDSALYLCASSLNGYNEQFFGPGTRLTVL.